One and the same sample provided the 5 T cell receptor beta chains below, sequenced in a study of T cells in localized non-small cell lung cancer. The method was immunoSEQ multiplex PCR; TCRdb's version includes in-frame clones alone and lacks a portion of them. Altogether about 11,000 clones are present, around 30% being singletons, with the ten largest covering more than 4.5%. The sequences come from lung tumor tissue, collected before any cancer treatment. The receptors here all came from a man aged 40 to 70 with stage I lung adenocarcinoma.

The J gene is TRBJ1-6, the V gene TRBV15; 9 bases are shared with TRBD1. Germline loops: CDR1 LNHNV, CDR2 YYDKDF (reference sequence). This CDR3 region has 15 residues. V shed 3 bases, J shed 9 bases, and the junction held 6 bases outside the gene matches. The chain's CDR3 is CATSSAGTGTSPLHF. The CDR3 DNA reads as TGTGCCACCAGCAGCGCCGGGACAGGGACTTCACCCCTCCACTTT.

V gene TRBV29-1 combines with J gene TRBJ2-1, with D possibly called TRBD1 or TRBD2 (5 bases each). V gave up 4 bases and J gave up 0 bases, with 13 bases separating them. The CDR3 is 15 residues long. Germline CDR1 reads SQVTM; CDR2 reads ANQGSEA. The CDR3 sequence is CSVGGSTSSYNEQFF. The CDR3 nucleotides are TGCAGCGTTGGGGGGTCAACTAGCTCCTACAATGAGCAGTTCTTC.

V gene TRBV19 combines with J gene TRBJ2-3; perhaps TRBD2 as D (5 bases). This CDR3 is built from 16 residues. V was clipped by 1 base and J by 4 bases, with 15 bases between them. The germline CDR1 and CDR2 sequences are LNHDA and SQIVND (reference sequence). The CDR3 reads CASSIVRGPWADTQYF. The CDR3 DNA sequence: TGTGCCAGTAGTATAGTTCGGGGTCCGTGGGCAGATACGCAGTATTTT. Filled out from reference TRBV19 and TRBJ2-3, the complete variable domain reads DGGITQSPKYLFRKEGQNVTLSCEQNLNHDAMYWYRQDPGQGLRLIYYSQIVNDFQKGDIAEGYSVSREKKESFPLTVTSAQKNPTAFYLCASSIVRGPWADTQYFGPGTRLTVL.

This clone was counted once. V is TRBV5-1 and J is TRBJ1-1, with D possibly matching TRBD1 (5 bases). The germline V gene encodes CDR1 SGHRS and CDR2 YFSETQ. The CDR3 covers 14 residues. With 0 bases removed from V and 10 bases from J, the gap between germline ends came to 16 bases. This CDR3 reads CASSLGTGWDGAFF. CDR3 DNA sequence: TGCGCCAGCAGCTTGGGAACAGGCTGGGATGGAGCTTTCTTT.

This chain uses TRBV19 with TRBJ2-5; TRBD1 might be the D (6 bases). V lost 7 bases to trimming and J lost 5 bases, with 17 bases between them. This CDR3 region has 14 residues. CDR1 and CDR2 (germline): LNHDA, SQIVND (reference sequence). Written as DNA, the CDR3 is TGTGCCAGTAATCAGGGGTGGGGGTCGGAGACCCAGTACTTC. Amino acid sequence: CASNQGWGSETQYF.